Listed below are T cell receptor beta chains from one sample, sequenced in a study of blood T cell repertoires in COVID-19. Some clones are missing from TCRdb's copy, which holds only in-frame ones; the method was immunoSEQ multiplex PCR. This sample has 200,000 to 250,000 clones; roughly 88% occur once, and the top ten carry approximately 14%. The sequenced sample was PBMCs or T cells enriched from blood (not recorded which). These TCRs come from a woman in her fifties or sixties with acute COVID-19. CDR3s include the opening cysteine and the closing phenylalanine or tryptophan. D genes are given only for firm matches. Where a row states a size, it is once, few, many or the class of an expanded clone; other rows omit it.

size	D	V	J	DNA	CDR3
NA	NA	TRBV6-2/TRBV6-3	TRBJ1-1	TGTGCCAGCAGTTACGGTCGAGGATCCACTGAAGCTTTCTTT	CASSYGRGSTEAFF
once	NA	TRBV3-1/TRBV3-2	TRBJ1-1	TGTGCCAGCAGCCAAATGGGGGGGGGCGCGGGAACTGAAGCTTTCTTT	CASSQMGGGAGTEAFF
NA	TRBD2	TRBV7-2	TRBJ2-7	TGTGCCAGCAGCTCAACTAGCGGCTACGAGCAGTACTTC	CASSSTSGYEQYF
NA	NA	TRBV27	TRBJ1-2	TGTGCCAGCAGTGTGGCGGGAAACTATGGCTACACCTTC	CASSVAGNYGYTF
NA	NA	TRBV7-3	TRBJ2-2	TGTGCCAGCAGCTTATCAAGAGACGGGGAGCTGTTTTTT	CASSLSRDGELFF
NA	NA	TRBV28	TRBJ1-1	TGTGCCAGCAGTTATACCAGGGGTGCTTTCTTT	CASSYTRGAFF
NA	TRBD2	TRBV28	TRBJ2-7	TGTGCCAGCGGGTGGACTAGCCTTTCCTACGAGCAGTACTTC	CASGWTSLSYEQYF
NA	TRBD1	TRBV19	TRBJ1-2	TGTGCCAGTAGAATGACAGGGTCGGGTGGCTACACCTTC	CASRMTGSGGYTF
NA	TRBD2	TRBV13	TRBJ2-3	TGTGCCAGCAGCCCGGAAAGCGGGACCACAGATACGCAGTATTTT	CASSPESGTTDTQYF
NA	NA	TRBV18	TRBJ1-1	TGTGCCAGCTCACCCTTGGACAGCTTAAACACTGAAGCTTTCTTT	CASSPLDSLNTEAFF
NA	TRBD1	TRBV27	TRBJ1-1	TGTGCCAGCAGTTTAGTCTCCGGACAGGGGGCATGGGACACTGAAGCTTTCTTT	CASSLVSGQGAWDTEAFF
NA	NA	TRBV19	TRBJ1-5	TGTGCCAGTAGTATAGGTAGGGGGTTCAATCAGCCCCAGCATTTT	CASSIGRGFNQPQHF